Listed below are T cell receptor beta chains from one sample, sequenced in a study of T cells generated in artificial thymic organoids. No cognate antigen is known for these TCRs. TCRdb processed the 5' RACE reads anew with MiXCR; each CDR3 protein has one entry. Here the sample spans fewer than 9,500 distinct CDR3 sequences, roughly a quarter being singletons. Source material: naive CD8+ T cells grown in artificial thymic organoids from cord blood stem and progenitor cells. The receptors come from a human donor who gave cord blood stem cells for thymic organoid culture, a cardiac surgery patient who gave postnatal thymus, or a blood donor (not recorded which). Both conserved end residues are part of each CDR3. Each record gives: V gene, J gene, D gene, clone size, CDR3 protein, CDR3 DNA. D genes are given only for firm matches. Size is omitted from some rows. Given values are once, few, many or a class for expanded clones.

>TRBV12-3/TRBV12-4|TRBJ2-3|-|medium-sized
CASSLLSDTQYF
TGTGCCAGCAGTCTCCTATCGGATACGCAGTATTTT
>TRBV12-3/TRBV12-4|TRBJ1-5|TRBD1|-
CASSLTGTGQPQHF
TGTGCCAGCAGTTTAACAGGGACAGGACAGCCCCAGCATTTT
>TRBV4-1|TRBJ1-2|-|medium-sized
CASSQGSRALANYGYTF
TGCGCCAGCAGCCAAGGGAGCAGGGCCCTAGCTAACTATGGCTACACCTTC
>TRBV4-3|TRBJ1-2|-|medium-sized
CASSQYQFGGLYGYTF
TGCGCCAGCAGCCAATATCAATTCGGGGGGCTCTATGGCTACACCTTC
>TRBV4-1|TRBJ1-4|TRBD1|-
CASRGTGGEKLFF
TGCGCCAGCAGAGGGACAGGGGGAGAAAAACTGTTTTTT
>TRBV3-1|TRBJ2-7|TRBD2|medium-sized
CASSQVPSGVYEQYF
TGTGCCAGCAGCCAAGTCCCTAGCGGGGTCTACGAGCAGTACTTC
>TRBV5-4|TRBJ2-7|-|-
CASSLDGGFPYEQYF
TGTGCCAGCAGCTTGGATGGGGGATTCCCCTACGAGCAGTACTTC
>TRBV7-2|TRBJ1-1|-|-
CASSPPAGTEAFF
TGTGCCAGCAGCCCCCCCGCGGGCACTGAAGCTTTCTTT
>TRBV20-1|TRBJ2-3|-|-
CSARDWATDTQYF
TGCAGTGCTAGAGATTGGGCCACAGATACGCAGTATTTT
>TRBV5-5|TRBJ2-3|-|medium-sized
CASRLGATDTQYF
TGTGCCAGCCGACTGGGGGCAACAGATACGCAGTATTTT
>TRBV12-3/TRBV12-4|TRBJ2-2|-|-
CASSFPAGELFF
TGTGCCAGCAGTTTCCCAGCCGGGGAGCTGTTTTTT
>TRBV18|TRBJ1-2|-|few
CASSPGCRGYGYTF
TGTGCCAGCTCACCAGGCTGTAGGGGCTATGGCTACACCTTC
>TRBV28|TRBJ1-1|-|medium-sized
CASSLRSPEAFF
TGTGCCAGCAGTCTGAGGAGCCCTGAAGCTTTCTTT
>TRBV12-3/TRBV12-4|TRBJ2-3|TRBD2|medium-sized
CASRRLAGGRDTQYF
TGTGCCAGCAGACGACTAGCGGGGGGGCGGGATACGCAGTATTTT
>TRBV12-3/TRBV12-4|TRBJ2-4|-|-
CASSGHLAKNIQYF
TGTGCCAGCAGCGGACACCTAGCCAAAAACATTCAGTACTTC
>TRBV10-3|TRBJ1-5|-|few
CAISNRRRNQPQHF
TGTGCCATCAGCAACCGACGGCGCAATCAGCCCCAGCATTTT
>TRBV6-6|TRBJ1-1|TRBD1|medium-sized
CASSYTPTGWGNTEAFF
TGTGCCAGCAGTTACACTCCGACAGGGTGGGGAAACACTGAAGCTTTCTTT
>TRBV10-2|TRBJ2-1|TRBD2|-
CASSVMTSGGPSSYNEQFF
TGCGCCAGCAGTGTTATGACTAGCGGGGGCCCTAGCTCCTACAATGAGCAGTTCTTC
>TRBV11-2|TRBJ2-7|TRBD2|-
CASSSRDYPLPSSYEQYF
TGTGCCAGCAGCTCCCGGGACTACCCCTTACCTTCCTCCTACGAGCAGTACTTC
>TRBV28|TRBJ1-6|-|medium-sized
CASSLTWTADSPLHF
TGTGCCAGCAGTTTAACCTGGACAGCTGATTCACCCCTCCACTTT
>TRBV27|TRBJ2-1|-|medium-sized
CASSLSSPVPQGEQFF
TGTGCCAGCAGTTTATCGTCTCCGGTCCCCCAGGGTGAGCAGTTCTTC
>TRBV6-2/TRBV6-3|TRBJ1-5|-|few
CASSYGRALNQPQHF
TGTGCCAGCAGTTACGGCAGGGCCCTCAATCAGCCCCAGCATTTT
>TRBV5-1|TRBJ2-7|-|medium-sized
CASSLAPLIQGHEQYF
TGCGCCAGCAGCTTGGCCCCTCTTATCCAGGGCCACGAGCAGTACTTC
>TRBV12-5|TRBJ2-3|TRBD2|-
CASGSQVGTSGGLDTDTQYF
TGTGCTAGTGGTTCTCAGGTGGGGACTAGCGGGGGCCTTGACACAGATACGCAGTATTTT
>TRBV6-5|TRBJ1-4|-|-
CASSHRDGEKLFF
TGTGCCAGCAGTCACAGGGATGGTGAAAAACTGTTTTTT
>TRBV11-2|TRBJ2-5|-|-
CASSPQARPVQETQYF
TGTGCCAGCAGCCCCCAGGCAAGGCCAGTCCAAGAGACCCAGTACTTC
>TRBV24-1|TRBJ2-2|TRBD1|medium-sized
CATSDFPDRVGGELFF
TGTGCCACCAGTGATTTCCCGGACAGGGTTGGCGGGGAGCTGTTTTTT
>TRBV7-2|TRBJ2-7|-|-
CASSSWGLSSYEQYF
TGTGCCAGCAGCTCCTGGGGCCTGAGCTCCTACGAGCAGTACTTC
>TRBV18|TRBJ1-2|-|-
CASSPLREGAYGYTF
TGTGCCAGCTCACCCCTCCGGGAGGGAGCCTATGGCTACACCTTC
>TRBV6-1|TRBJ2-7|TRBD1|medium-sized
CASSGGTGYEQYF
TGTGCCAGCAGTGGGGGGACAGGCTACGAGCAGTACTTC
>TRBV12-5|TRBJ2-7|-|-
CASGLEPGNYEQYF
TGTGCTAGTGGTTTAGAACCAGGGAACTACGAGCAGTACTTC
>TRBV12-3/TRBV12-4|TRBJ2-1|TRBD2|-
CASSLDRAGGQNEQFF
TGTGCCAGCAGTTTAGATCGAGCGGGGGGGCAGAATGAGCAGTTCTTC
>TRBV6-6|TRBJ2-2|-|-
CASSSCWPNTGELFF
TGTGCCAGCAGCTCCTGCTGGCCGAACACCGGGGAGCTGTTTTTT
>TRBV10-3|TRBJ2-3|-|few
CAIGSTDTQYF
TGTGCCATCGGGTCTACAGATACGCAGTATTTT
>TRBV7-6|TRBJ1-4|-|once
CASSLVITGILDATNEKLFF
TGTGCCAGCAGCCTAGTCATCACAGGGATTTTAGACGCAACTAATGAAAAACTGTTTTTT
>TRBV29-1|TRBJ2-1|-|medium-sized
CSVSGTSYNEQFF
TGCAGCGTTTCCGGGACCTCCTACAATGAGCAGTTCTTC
>TRBV4-3|TRBJ1-2|-|few
CASSQAPGGYGYTF
TGCGCCAGCAGCCAAGCCCCGGGCGGCTATGGCTACACCTTC
>TRBV12-3/TRBV12-4|TRBJ2-3|TRBD1|medium-sized
CASSFKGACTDTQYF
TGTGCCAGCAGTTTCAAGGGGGCCTGCACAGATACGCAGTATTTT